This entry lists 19 T cell receptor beta chains sequenced from one sample in a study of T-cell reconstitution after alpha-beta-depleted transplantation in children. The TCRbeta library was prepared with unique molecular identifiers. TCRdb re-derived calls from the PCR reads in MiXCR, one entry per CDR3 protein. The sample shows some 450,000 distinct CDR3 sequences, about 45% of them seen only once. The sequences come from PBMCs, collected before TCRalphabeta/CD19-depleted stem cell transplant. The receptors here all came from a girl under 10 years old with aplastic anemia, due to receive a stem cell transplant.

This sequence joins TRBV5-1 and TRBJ2-7; 11 positions match TRBD1. Trimming cost V 0 bases and J 2 bases; bases outside gene matches: 4. Germline V gene data show CDR1 as SGHRS and CDR2 as YFSETQ. This CDR3 is 16 amino acids long. The CDR3 is CASSLDAGQGAYEQYF. CDR3 nucleotide sequence: TGCGCCAGCAGCTTGGATGCGGGACAGGGGGCCTACGAGCAGTACTTC.

This chain connects TRBV7-3 to TRBJ2-5; 9 nucleotides agree with TRBD1. The CDR3 has 15 amino acids. Trimming at V came to 5 bases and at J to 2 bases, leaving 6 bases not matched to a gene. CDR1 is SGHTA, CDR2 FQGTGA, per germline. In nucleotides, the CDR3 is TGTGCCAGCAGCCCCGGACAGGGGCGACAAGAGACCCAGTACTTC. Translated: CASSPGQGRQETQYF.

V is TRBV27 and J is TRBJ2-3; D call uncertain. Germline values: CDR1 MNHEY, CDR2 SMNVEV (reference sequence). CDR3 length: 14 residues. Trimming left V 10 bases short and J 0 bases short, with 14 bases between. The CDR3 nucleotides read TGTGCCACCCTCGCGGCGGCTAGCACAGATACGCAGTATTTT. Protein product: CATLAAASTDTQYF.

A remark on this clonotype: It may be a read error: a sequence one base away is much more abundant. CDR3 bases: TGTGCCAGCAGTTTATCCGGCCACGAGCAGTACTTC. Its protein product is CASSLSGHEQYF. This rearrangement joins TRBV27 to TRBJ2-7; D unresolved. Germline V gene sequence: CDR1 MNHEY, CDR2 SMNVEV (reference sequence). The CDR3 sequence is 12 residues long. Trimming removed 0 bases from V and 5 bases from J, with 5 bases in between.

The table lists this clonotype with many counts. This chain joins TRBV12-3 or TRBV12-4 and TRBJ2-4; TRBD1 agrees at 8 bases. The CDR3 is 15 amino acids. Trimming at V came to 6 bases and at J to 3 bases, leaving 7 bases not matched to a gene. The CDR3 is CASREGQGGKNIQYF. The DNA of the CDR3 is TGTGCCAGCAGGGAAGGACAGGGTGGCAAAAACATTCAGTACTTC.

J is TRBJ2-3 and V is TRBV7-2, with 8 positions matching TRBD2. Germline V gives CDR1 SGHTA, CDR2 FQGNSA. The CDR3 has 17 amino acids. The V and J ends lost 2 bases and 4 bases, in that order; junction bases with no gene match: 11. The CDR3 loop reads CASSLWASGGWSDTQYF. The CDR3 DNA reads TGTGCCAGCAGCTTATGGGCGAGCGGGGGCTGGTCAGATACGCAGTATTTT.

The chain combines TRBV20-1 with TRBJ1-2, with a weak D call TRBD1 (6 bases). With 8 bases removed from V and 6 bases from J, the gap between germline ends came to 25 bases. The CDR3 runs to 15 residues. Germline values: CDR1 DFQATT, CDR2 SNEGSKA (reference sequence). This CDR3 is CSTRDWGAGGNGYTF. Here the CDR3 DNA reads TGCAGTACACGGGATTGGGGGGCGGGAGGGAATGGCTACACCTTC.

The table lists this clonotype with many counts. The chain uses TRBV29-1 and TRBJ2-7, with TRBD1 matching 7 bases. CDR3 length: 15 amino acids. Germline lookup yields CDR1 SQVTM and CDR2 ANQGSEA. V lost 0 bases and J lost 6; bases outside the gene matches: 11. CDR3 nucleotides: TGCAGCGTTGAAGATTCAGGGGGTTATCTCGGCGAGCAGTACTTC. It specifies CSVEDSGGYLGEQYF.

This clonotype has just a few counts. This chain connects TRBV7-8 to TRBJ1-5; TRBD1 agrees at 7 bases. The V and J ends lost 6 bases and 1 base, in that order; junction bases with no gene match: 6. The germline CDR1 and CDR2 sequences are SGHVS and FQNEAQ. CDR3 size: 15 residues. The DNA for the CDR3 is TGTGCCAGCAGTCGCTCGACAGGGAGCAATCAGCCCCAGCATTTT. Translated: CASSRSTGSNQPQHF.

V is TRBV7-6 and J is TRBJ2-1, with 12 bases lining up with TRBD2. This CDR3 contains 17 residues. Looked up from germline, CDR1 is SGHVS and CDR2 is FNYEAQ. The J segment lost 1 base and the V segment lost 5 bases, leaving 6 bases of the junction unmatched. In nucleotides, the CDR3 is TGTGCCAGCAGCACACGACTAGCGGGAGTTTCCTACAATGAGCAGTTCTTC. Translation: CASSTRLAGVSYNEQFF.

The CDR3 nucleotides read TGTGCCAGCAGTTTAAACGGCTCACCGCAGCCCCAGCATTTT. It codes for CASSLNGSPQPQHF. This sequence joins TRBV27 and TRBJ1-5; D is ambiguous. This CDR3 is built from 14 residues. The germline gives CDR1 MNHEY, CDR2 SMNVEV (reference sequence). The ends were cut back, 2 bases at V and 7 bases at J, with 12 bases in the middle.

This clonotype appeared many times. The chain couples TRBV12-3 or TRBV12-4 to TRBJ1-1; possibly TRBD1 for D (5 bases). The V gene lost 3 bases and the J gene lost 1 base, with 9 bases spanning the gap. CDR3 length equals 14 residues. CDR3: CASSLPGGNTEAFF. The DNA for the CDR3 is TGTGCCAGCAGTTTGCCCGGGGGGAACACTGAAGCTTTCTTT.

The V and J genes are TRBV19 and TRBJ2-1; D might be TRBD2 (6 bases). The CDR3 sequence is 12 residues long. V was shortened by 8 bases and J by 11 bases, with 16 bases between the two germline ends. CDR1 LNHDA and CDR2 SQIVND come from the germline V gene (reference sequence). The CDR3 sequence is CASGPRDSKQFF. CDR3 in DNA: TGTGCCAGTGGACCCCGGGACTCAAAGCAGTTCTTC.

This clonotype was detected a few times. The J gene is TRBJ1-2, the V gene TRBV30; D uncertain. The germline V gene has CDR1 GTSNPN and CDR2 SVGIG (reference sequence). This CDR3 has 10 amino acids. V shed 2 bases and J shed 7 bases, with 5 bases lying between them. The CDR3 DNA reads TGTGCCTGGAGTCCCCCTGGCTACACCTTC. Its translation: CAWSPPGYTF.

This chain uses TRBV6-4 with TRBJ1-1, with D maybe TRBD1 (5 bases). Trimming shortened V by 7 bases and J by 6 bases, and 24 bases separated the two germline ends. CDR1 is MRHNA, CDR2 SNTAGT, per germline. This CDR3 is 16 amino acids long. CDR3 protein: CASIKLRVGEVPEAFF. CDR3 nucleotides: TGTGCCAGCATAAAGCTCAGGGTGGGGGAGGTCCCTGAAGCTTTCTTT.

This clonotype showed up just a few times. This chain connects TRBV20-1 to TRBJ2-1; D is possibly TRBD1 (5 bases). The CDR3 loop spans 15 amino acids. Deletions cut 0 bases from V and 0 bases from J, with 9 bases between. Germline CDR1 is DFQATT and CDR2 is SNEGSKA (reference sequence). The CDR3 DNA sequence: TGCAGTGCTAGAGATGGGGCTAGCTCCTACAATGAGCAGTTCTTC. Its translation: CSARDGASSYNEQFF.

This clonotype came up many times. This chain uses TRBV12-3 or TRBV12-4 with TRBJ2-2, with 8 bases lining up with TRBD2. Trimming removed 2 bases from V and 5 bases from J; junction bases left unmatched: 4. The CDR3 has 15 amino acids. The CDR3 region has the DNA TGTGCCAGCAGTTTACGGGAGGGAGGAACCGGGGAGCTGTTTTTT. Translation gives CASSLREGGTGELFF.

In its sample, this clonotype was seen once. The genes are TRBV7-3 and TRBJ2-3; D uncertain. Trimming left V 0 bases short and J 3 bases short, with 4 bases between. Germline values: CDR1 SGHTA, CDR2 FQGTGA. CDR3 length: 13 amino acids. The DNA of the CDR3 is TGTGCCAGCAGCTTAACGCCAACAGATACGCAGTATTTT. Its translation: CASSLTPTDTQYF.

The chain recombines TRBV6-5 with TRBJ1-4; D may be TRBD1 (5 bases). Trimming took 2 bases from V and 10 from J, leaving 23 bases between them. The CDR3 totals 17 residues. CDR1 is MNHEY and CDR2 is SVGAGI in the germline V gene. CDR3: CASSYRPSDSGTRKLFF. The CDR3 nucleotides are TGTGCCAGCAGTTACCGCCCTTCGGACTCCGGGACGAGAAAACTGTTTTTT.